The rows below give T cell receptor beta chains drawn from one sample of a study of blood T cells in healthy people across ages. In TCRdb, the 5' RACE reads were re-called with MiXCR into one record per CDR3 protein. The sample records 550,000 to 750,000 distinct CDR3 sequences, 20% to 25% being singletons. Sequenced input: blood. Every receptor here comes from a man between 65 and 80 years old in good health. The CDR3 runs from the conserved cysteine through the conserved F or W. D genes are given only for firm matches. The listing skips clone size in some rows; elsewhere it reads once, few, many or a size class.

>TRBJ1-2|.|TRBV29-1|TRBD1
CSVGQGLFGYTF
TGCAGCGTTGGACAGGGTCTGTTTGGCTACACCTTC
>TRBJ2-5|.|TRBV28|TRBD2
CASSFLREGLSETQYF
TGTGCCAGCAGTTTTTTGCGGGAGGGCCTCTCAGAGACCCAGTACTTC
>TRBJ2-4|.|TRBV12-3/TRBV12-4|.
CASSGTGIVIQYF
TGTGCCAGCAGTGGGACGGGAATCGTCATTCAGTACTTC
>TRBJ2-1|many|TRBV3-1|TRBD1
CASSPHNRGQQFF
TGTGCCAGCAGCCCGCACAACAGGGGTCAGCAGTTCTTC
>TRBJ2-5|few|TRBV29-1|TRBD1
CSVFDRGIETQYF
TGCAGCGTTTTTGACAGGGGGATCGAGACCCAGTACTTC
>TRBJ2-3|.|TRBV4-3|.
CASSQFLADTDTQYF
TGCGCCAGCAGCCAATTCCTAGCAGACACAGATACGCAGTATTTT
>TRBJ2-4|many|TRBV6-1|.
CASSEAKNIQYF
TGTGCCAGCAGTGAAGCCAAAAACATTCAGTACTTC
>TRBJ2-3|.|TRBV20-1|.
CSTRELTGADTQYF
TGCAGTACTAGAGAACTTACCGGGGCAGATACGCAGTATTTT
>TRBJ1-2|few|TRBV12-3/TRBV12-4|TRBD1
CASSTGTAGYTF
TGTGCCAGCAGCACCGGGACAGCTGGCTACACCTTC
>TRBJ2-1|few|TRBV25-1|TRBD2
CASKGTSGRIYNEQFF
TGTGCCAGCAAGGGGACTAGCGGGAGGATCTACAATGAGCAGTTCTTC
>TRBJ2-1|.|TRBV12-3/TRBV12-4|.
CASSAPSGSYNEQFF
TGTGCCAGCAGTGCCCCCTCGGGGTCCTACAATGAGCAGTTCTTC
>TRBJ2-7|once|TRBV25-1|.
CASSDRGGWYEQYF
TGTGCCAGCAGTGATCGAGGGGGGTGGTACGAGCAGTACTTC
>TRBJ2-7|few|TRBV6-6|.
CASSYIRSSDEQYF
TGTGCCAGCAGTTACATTAGATCCTCGGACGAGCAGTACTTC
>TRBJ2-3|.|TRBV6-5|TRBD1
CASGKQGADTQYF
TGTGCCAGCGGAAAACAGGGGGCAGATACGCAGTATTTT
>TRBJ1-6|.|TRBV5-1|TRBD1
CASSHDRGGYNSLLHF
TGCGCCAGCAGCCACGACAGGGGCGGATATAATTCACTCCTCCACTTT
>TRBJ2-7|.|TRBV4-2|TRBD2
CASSQESSGPYEQYF
TGTGCCAGCAGCCAAGAATCTAGCGGGCCTTACGAGCAGTACTTC
>TRBJ2-3|.|TRBV20-1|.
CSARDISVTDTQYF
TGCAGTGCTAGAGATATATCCGTAACAGATACGCAGTATTTT
>TRBJ2-2|.|TRBV29-1|TRBD1
CSVEGDRETTGELFF
TGCAGCGTTGAAGGCGACAGGGAGACCACCGGGGAGCTGTTTTTT
>TRBJ2-7|.|TRBV20-1|.
CSASGVGSYEQYF
TGCAGTGCTAGCGGAGTCGGGTCCTACGAGCAGTACTTC
>TRBJ1-5|once|TRBV6-2/TRBV6-3|.
CASSSDNGQPQHF
TGTGCCAGCAGTTCAGACAACGGACAGCCCCAGCATTTT
>TRBJ2-1|few|TRBV5-1|TRBD2
CASSLAAGDQFF
TGCGCCAGCAGCTTGGCAGCGGGAGACCAGTTCTTC
>TRBJ1-1|.|TRBV5-5|.
CASSPSDMEAFF
TGTGCCAGCAGCCCAAGTGACATGGAAGCTTTCTTT
>TRBJ2-5|few|TRBV6-5|TRBD2
CASRRRAGYQYF
TGTGCCAGCAGGCGGCGAGCGGGATACCAGTACTTC
>TRBJ1-2|few|TRBV11-1|.
CASSLLGAAYGYTF
TGTGCCAGCAGCTTATTGGGGGCAGCCTATGGCTACACCTTC
>TRBJ2-3|few|TRBV7-9|.
CASSLVLDTDTQYF
TGTGCCAGCAGCTTAGTACTAGACACAGATACGCAGTATTTT
>TRBJ1-2|.|TRBV4-3|TRBD1
CASSPETGNYGYTF
TGCGCCAGCAGCCCCGAGACAGGGAACTATGGCTACACCTTC
>TRBJ2-7|.|TRBV5-1|.
CASSSGGRQSSYEQYF
TGCGCCAGCAGCTCTGGAGGCAGGCAAAGCTCCTACGAGCAGTACTTC
>TRBJ2-5|few|TRBV5-1|.
CASSLVAGEQETQYF
TGCGCCAGCAGCTTGGTTGCAGGGGAACAAGAGACCCAGTACTTC
>TRBJ2-5|.|TRBV5-1|.
CASSRGGGQETQYF
TGCGCCAGCAGCAGAGGGGGGGGCCAAGAGACCCAGTACTTC
>TRBJ2-1|.|TRBV7-8|.
CASSSLARGPGEQFF
TGTGCCAGCAGCTCCCTAGCGCGGGGGCCGGGGGAGCAGTTCTTC
>TRBJ2-3|.|TRBV21-1|.
CASSKVPLAGASTDTQYF
TGTGCCAGCAGCAAGGTTCCCCTCGCGGGAGCTAGCACAGATACGCAGTATTTT
>TRBJ2-7|.|TRBV18|TRBD1
CASSPGRGQGPYEQYF
TGTGCCAGCTCACCGGGGAGGGGACAGGGGCCCTACGAGCAGTACTTC
>TRBJ2-7|.|TRBV29-1|TRBD1
CSVGGTDIYEQYF
TGCAGCGTTGGTGGGACAGACATTTACGAGCAGTACTTC